These T cell receptor beta chains were read from a single sample in a study of blood T cell repertoires in COVID-19. Clones were read by immunoSEQ multiplex PCR, and TCRdb kept only the in-frame ones, dropping some. This table has about 210,000 clones, about 81% appearing once. Sample: PBMCs or T cells enriched from blood (not recorded which). These TCRs come from a man between 35 and 55 years old who had recovered from COVID-19. Both conserved end residues are trimmed from each CDR3. Expanded clones get a size class; other rows say once, few or many, or leave the size out.

cdr3_length: 13
v_call: TRBV6-5
clone_size: -
j_call: TRBJ1-2
cdr3_aa: ASSRGGNLWSGYT

cdr3_length: 12
v_call: TRBV2
clone_size: -
j_call: TRBJ1-5
cdr3_aa: ASSVQQGMQPQH

cdr3_length: 9
v_call: TRBV24-1
clone_size: -
j_call: TRBJ1-1
cdr3_aa: ATSYRGQAF

cdr3_length: 11
v_call: TRBV9
clone_size: -
j_call: TRBJ1-1
cdr3_aa: ASSVYSNTEAF

cdr3_length: 13
v_call: TRBV10-1
clone_size: few
j_call: TRBJ1-3
cdr3_aa: ASSLNRNSGNTIY

cdr3_length: 15
v_call: TRBV10-3
clone_size: -
j_call: TRBJ2-3
cdr3_aa: AISEDGRGAGTDTQY

cdr3_length: 11
v_call: TRBV6-1
clone_size: -
j_call: TRBJ1-3
cdr3_aa: ASSESSGNTIY

cdr3_length: 14
v_call: TRBV19
clone_size: few
j_call: TRBJ2-6
cdr3_aa: ASSSGQGAGANVLT

cdr3_length: 12
v_call: TRBV19
clone_size: -
j_call: TRBJ1-1
cdr3_aa: ASSRDSSNTEAF

cdr3_length: 15
v_call: TRBV5-4
clone_size: -
j_call: TRBJ2-1
cdr3_aa: ASSPQPGQGSYNEQF

cdr3_length: 13
v_call: TRBV11-2
clone_size: -
j_call: TRBJ1-4
cdr3_aa: ASSRRTGKDEKLF

cdr3_length: 13
v_call: TRBV5-1
clone_size: -
j_call: TRBJ1-2
cdr3_aa: ASSVHIEANYGYT

cdr3_length: 13
v_call: TRBV2
clone_size: few
j_call: TRBJ2-7
cdr3_aa: ASSEAGASNNEQY

cdr3_length: 13
v_call: TRBV7-9
clone_size: -
j_call: TRBJ2-3
cdr3_aa: ASSLGGGYTDTQY

cdr3_length: 10
v_call: TRBV13
clone_size: -
j_call: TRBJ2-2
cdr3_aa: AAAVATGELF

cdr3_length: 18
v_call: TRBV4-2
clone_size: -
j_call: TRBJ2-1
cdr3_aa: ASSQDRGTSGRAVYNEQF

cdr3_length: 12
v_call: TRBV5-6
clone_size: -
j_call: TRBJ2-6
cdr3_aa: ASSLRSGANVLT

cdr3_length: 15
v_call: TRBV28
clone_size: -
j_call: TRBJ2-6
cdr3_aa: ASSLLLTGTGANVLT

cdr3_length: 11
v_call: TRBV5-1
clone_size: -
j_call: TRBJ1-2
cdr3_aa: ASSLVAGDGYT

cdr3_length: 11
v_call: TRBV29-1
clone_size: -
j_call: TRBJ2-7
cdr3_aa: SVEGQVPYEQY

cdr3_length: 14
v_call: TRBV6-1
clone_size: -
j_call: TRBJ2-3
cdr3_aa: ASSVSSVTSTDTQY